This T cell receptor beta chain was documented in a study of shared clonotypes between healthy human individuals. Germline V CDR1 and CDR2: MDHEN, SYDVKM. The CDR3 is 14 amino acids. The ends were cut back, 3 bases at V and 10 bases at J, with 18 bases in the middle. Sequencing was performed with immunoSEQ multiplex PCR; in TCRdb, only in-frame clones are kept and a portion is missing. The sample lists approximately 1.1 million clones, approximately 80% occurring once. V gene TRBV28 combines with J gene TRBJ1-2; a possible D gene is TRBD1 (5 bases). This TCR was sampled from a man aged 18 to 29 in good health. Some clones in this sample may be carry-over from other donors' samples. Sequencing used memory CD4+ T cells from PBMCs. Subset noted: CD45RA-negative fraction. CDR3 coding DNA: TGTGCCAGCAGTTTGGGACGGGGTCCCGCCGACTACACCTTC. Translation: CASSLGRGPADYTF.